This TCR beta chain came from a study of vaccination and CD4 T cells after COVID-19. As regards this clonotype: The antigen is unknown.

Germline CDR1 SGHTA, CDR2 FQGNSA. The CDR3 loop spans 14 amino acids. Trimming shortened V by 7 bases and J by 0 bases, and 13 bases separated the two germline ends. This sample's treatment: approximately 11-day PBMC culture with coronavirus spike peptide pools or control peptides (ViraFEST assay). ViraFEST used peptide pools to expand antigen-specific T cells, then sequenced TCRs. The culture of roughly 2 million PBMCs per well included 10 IU/ml IL-2 and around 10 ug/ml peptide pools. Sequencing of the DNA from cultured CD4+ T cells was carried out with the Oncomine TCR Beta short-read assay. TCRdb ran MiXCR on the PCR reads and lists one entry per CDR3 protein. The table lists about 13,000 distinct CDR3 sequences, around 70% of them singletons.

This chain links TRBV7-2 with TRBJ2-7; D is perhaps TRBD2 (5 bases). Sequenced sample: CD4+ T cells from blood, cultured in vitro. The receptor's source is a human donor who had recovered from COVID-19. CDR3 protein: CASIEGLHSYEQYF. The CDR3 DNA reads TGTGCCAGCATAGAGGGCCTTCACTCCTACGAGCAGTACTTC.